This passage covers 17 T cell receptor beta chains from one sample sequenced in a study of technical replicates of blood from several donors. The assay was immunoSEQ multiplex PCR, and TCRdb's table has in-frame clones only and misses some. This sample yields around 84,000 clones, of which 95% to 98% are seen a single time; approximately 0.15% belongs to the top ten. Material for sequencing was T cells isolated from PBMCs. These receptors were obtained from a human donor in good health.

The chain recombines TRBV4-2 with TRBJ2-1; D call uncertain. This CDR3 is 14 amino acids long. V was pared by 0 bases and J by 4 bases, with 7 bases between. Looked up from germline, CDR1 is LGHNA and CDR2 is YNFKEQ. The CDR3 sequence: CASSQEQAYNEQFF. The CDR3, as DNA: TGTGCCAGCAGCCAAGAGCAGGCGTACAATGAGCAGTTCTTC.

The gene calls are TRBV5-4 and TRBJ2-2; 10 bases align to TRBD2. Trimming cost V 0 bases and J 3 bases; bases outside gene matches: 5. The CDR3 totals 17 residues. Germline values: CDR1 SGHNT, CDR2 YYREEE (reference sequence). CDR3 loop: CASSLGLAGADTGELFF. The CDR3 region has the DNA TGTGCCAGCAGCTTGGGTCTAGCGGGAGCTGACACCGGGGAGCTGTTTTTT. The entire variable domain, with the rest obtained from reference TRBV5-4 and TRBJ2-2, is as follows: ETGVTQSPTHLIKTRGQQVTLRCSSQSGHNTVSWYQQALGQGPQFIFQYYREEENGRGNFPPRFSGLQFPNYSSELNVNALELDDSALYLCASSLGLAGADTGELFFGEGSRLTVL.

This sequence joins TRBV29-1 and TRBJ2-5, with 10 bases identical to TRBD2. Looked up from germline, CDR1 is SQVTM and CDR2 is ANQGSEA. The trim removed 0 bases at V and 9 bases at J, leaving 7 bases unmatched. The CDR3 is made up of 14 amino acids. The CDR3 nucleotides read TGCAGCGTTGAAGAAGGGGCAGCGGGGGGGCCCCAGTACTTC. Protein product: CSVEEGAAGGPQYF.

The J gene is TRBJ1-1, the V gene TRBV11-2, with D possibly TRBD1 on 6 matching bases. With 5 bases removed from V and 2 bases from J, the gap between germline ends came to 15 bases. Per the germline V gene, CDR1 is SGHAT and CDR2 is FQNNGV. This CDR3 contains 15 residues. CDR3 in amino acids: CASSHSGTLNTEAFF. CDR3 DNA: TGTGCCAGCAGCCACTCCGGGACACTCAACACTGAAGCTTTCTTT.

This clone was recorded only once. This chain uses TRBV12-5 with TRBJ2-7; possibly TRBD2 for D (5 bases). The CDR3 runs 15 residues. With 1 base removed from V and 0 bases from J, the gap between germline ends came to 10 bases. The germline gives CDR1 LGHNT, CDR2 FRNRAP. The CDR3 reads CASGLARALSYEQYF. The CDR3 nucleotides are TGTGCTAGTGGTTTGGCGAGGGCCCTCTCCTACGAGCAGTACTTC.

The gene calls are TRBV30 and TRBJ1-4, with 9 bases matching TRBD1. Unmatched junction bases numbered 9, after V lost 4 bases and J lost 3 bases. This CDR3 is built from 16 residues. Germline CDR1 and CDR2: GTSNPN and SVGIG (reference sequence). The CDR3: CAWKDRGGKANEKLFF. The CDR3 DNA reads TGTGCCTGGAAGGACAGGGGAGGAAAAGCTAATGAAAAACTGTTTTTT.

V and J are TRBV29-1 and TRBJ2-1, with a possible D match to TRBD2 (6 bases). V dropped 4 bases and J dropped 8 bases, with 21 bases sitting between them. CDR1 and CDR2 (germline): SQVTM, ANQGSEA. This CDR3 is 15 amino acids long. The CDR3 is CSVVGLEGSGDEQFF. CDR3 coding DNA: TGCAGCGTTGTCGGTCTAGAAGGGTCGGGGGATGAGCAGTTCTTC.

Comment on this clone: The junction departs from the called germline gene at one end, perhaps through a read error. Here the CDR3 DNA reads TGTGCCATTCATACAGGGGAAGACGGGGAGCTTTTTTTT. This encodes CAIHTGEDGELFF. V and J are TRBV2 and TRBJ2-2, with 7 nucleotides matching TRBD1. CDR3 length equals 13 residues. Germline V gene lookup returns CDR1 SNHLY and CDR2 FYNNEI.

The chain employs TRBV4-1 and TRBJ1-4, with D possibly being TRBD1 (6 bases). Trimming left V 1 base short and J 5 bases short, with 11 bases between. Germline CDR1 MGHRA, CDR2 YSYEKL. The length of the CDR3 is 15 residues. DNA of the CDR3: TGCGCCAGCAGCCAAGTTTTTAGGGGGAATGAAAAACTGTTTTTT. It specifies CASSQVFRGNEKLFF.

The chain uses TRBV27 and TRBJ1-2; D remains ambiguous. The length of the CDR3 is 16 residues. CDR1 and CDR2 from the germline V gene are MNHEY and SMNVEV (reference sequence). V was trimmed by 2 bases and J by 4 bases, leaving 17 bases between them. The CDR3 loop is CASSLKMGDHGYGYTF. The CDR3 nucleotides read TGTGCCAGCAGTTTAAAAATGGGCGATCATGGCTATGGCTACACCTTC.

The chain couples TRBV27 to TRBJ1-5; the D is unclear. Germline V CDR1 and CDR2: MNHEY, SMNVEV (reference sequence). The CDR3 length is 14 residues. Deletions cut 7 bases from V and 0 bases from J, with 10 bases between. The CDR3 is CASKPVYSNQPQHF. In nucleotides, the CDR3 is TGTGCCAGCAAGCCCGTTTATAGCAATCAGCCCCAGCATTTT.

The gene calls are TRBV19 and TRBJ2-1; D call uncertain. The V and J ends lost 4 bases and 6 bases respectively, with 13 bases between them. The CDR3 covers 14 residues. Germline-derived CDR1 and CDR2 are LNHDA and SQIVND (reference sequence). The CDR3 here is CASSTLTSTNEQFF. The CDR3 coding sequence is TGTGCCAGTAGTACCCTAACTTCCACCAATGAGCAGTTCTTC.

The V and J genes are TRBV25-1 and TRBJ1-2; 10 bases fit TRBD1. CDR3 length: 15 amino acids. Germline values: CDR1 MGHDK, CDR2 SYGVNS. V gave up 4 bases and J gave up 7 bases; unmatched junction bases: 9. CDR3: CASSVPGDRGGGYTF. CDR3 coding DNA: TGTGCCAGCAGTGTCCCCGGGGACAGGGGAGGTGGCTACACCTTC.

CDR3: CASSLYPSSGNTIYF. The DNA of the CDR3 is TGTGCCAGCAGCTTGTATCCTAGCTCTGGAAACACCATATATTTT. The chain uses TRBV11-3 and TRBJ1-3; D is ambiguous. There are 15 residues in the CDR3. The V and J ends lost 3 bases and 0 bases respectively, with 9 bases between them. The germline V gene has CDR1 SGHNT and CDR2 YENEEA.

This chain uses TRBV2 with TRBJ2-7, with TRBD2 matching over 8 bases. The V gene's germline CDR1 is SNHLY and CDR2 FYNNEI. Trimming cost V 5 bases and J 0 bases; bases outside gene matches: 9. This CDR3 is built from 16 residues. Here the CDR3 reads CASSLKAGVGSYEQYF. The CDR3, as DNA: TGTGCCAGCAGTCTCAAAGCGGGAGTAGGCTCCTACGAGCAGTACTTC.

This chain connects TRBV18 to TRBJ2-7; D possibly corresponds to TRBD1 (5 bases). Germline V gives CDR1 KGHSH, CDR2 LQKENI. The CDR3 contains 13 residues. V lost 3 bases and J 5 bases, leaving 11 bases between the germline ends. CDR3 coding DNA: TGTGCCAGCTCACCTGCCAGGGATAACGAGCAGTACTTC. Encoded protein: CASSPARDNEQYF.

The chain links TRBV7-9 to TRBJ2-2, with 9 positions matching TRBD2. CDR3 length equals 15 residues. Trimming at V came to 5 bases and at J to 0 bases, leaving 1 base not matched to a gene. Germline V CDR1 and CDR2: SEHNR, FQNEAQ (reference sequence). This chain's CDR3 is CASSPSGTNTGELFF. The CDR3 DNA sequence: TGTGCCAGCAGCCCTAGCGGGACGAACACCGGGGAGCTGTTTTTT.